Each of the 16 T cell receptor beta chains below was sequenced from the same sample in a study of cytomegalovirus exposure and HLA in healthy donors. Primers for the PCR totalled 60 Vbeta and 13 Jbeta. The data were produced by immunoSEQ multiplex PCR, yet TCRdb's version contains in-frame clones alone and is incomplete. The sample records approximately 200,000 clones, 70% to 90% being singletons. Sequenced sample: PBMCs. Receptors originate from a woman aged 45-60 years in good health and CMV-seronegative.

This rearrangement joins TRBV4-1 to TRBJ1-1; 8 bases fit TRBD1. The J segment lost 6 bases and the V segment lost 3 bases, leaving 0 bases of the junction unmatched. The CDR3 length is 12 residues. Germline lookup yields CDR1 MGHRA and CDR2 YSYEKL. The CDR3 here is CASSQTGAEAFF. CDR3 sequence (DNA): TGCGCCAGCAGCCAGACAGGGGCTGAAGCTTTCTTT.

The V and J genes are TRBV7-2 and TRBJ2-1; 8 bases fit TRBD2. Germline values: CDR1 SGHTA, CDR2 FQGNSA. Trimming at V came to 5 bases and at J to 7 bases, leaving 19 bases not matched to a gene. The CDR3 runs 18 residues. CDR3 bases: TGTGCCAGCAGCGAAATCAGAGGACTAGCAGGCCGGAGGAATGAGCAGTTCTTC. Translated: CASSEIRGLAGRRNEQFF.

J is TRBJ1-2 and V is TRBV7-9; the D is unclear. The V gene lost 4 bases and the J gene lost 2 bases, with 5 bases spanning the gap. The CDR3 extends over 12 amino acids. The germline V gene encodes CDR1 SEHNR and CDR2 FQNEAQ (reference sequence). This CDR3 reads CASSSLNYGYTF. DNA for the CDR3: TGTGCCAGCAGCTCACTGAACTATGGCTACACCTTC.

This clone has a single count. This sequence joins TRBV4-2 and TRBJ1-2, with 8 positions matching TRBD1. Trimming at V came to 4 bases and at J to 6 bases, leaving 4 bases not matched to a gene. The CDR3 extends over 13 amino acids. Germline V gene data show CDR1 as LGHNA and CDR2 as YNFKEQ. This CDR3 is CASSPSGGDGYTF. The CDR3 bases are TGTGCCAGCAGCCCTTCAGGGGGCGATGGCTACACCTTC.

This chain connects TRBV10-3 to TRBJ1-1, with D perhaps matching TRBD1 (5 bases). Trimming left V 0 bases short and J 1 base short, with 33 bases between. CDR3 size: 23 residues. Germline V gives CDR1 ENHRY, CDR2 SYGVKD. CDR3 sequence (DNA): TGTGCCATCAGTGAGTCGAATTTAGGTCGGGGGGGTCTCGGATCGCGTGGGAACACTGAAGCTTTCTTT. This sequence encodes CAISESNLGRGGLGSRGNTEAFF.

V gene TRBV7-2 combines with J gene TRBJ2-2; 15 positions match TRBD2. V trimming: 0 bases; J trimming: 7 bases; junction bases outside the gene matches: 6. The CDR3 has 18 amino acids. Looked up from germline, CDR1 is SGHTA and CDR2 is FQGNSA. The CDR3 loop is CASSLAGLAGGSGGELFF. The CDR3 DNA reads as TGTGCCAGCAGCTTAGCGGGACTAGCGGGAGGTTCTGGCGGGGAGCTGTTTTTT.

The V call is TRBV7-2, the J call TRBJ1-1, with 9 bases identical to TRBD1. Germline loops: CDR1 SGHTA, CDR2 FQGNSA. The CDR3 length is 15 residues. V was pared by 5 bases and J by 5 bases, with 9 bases of the junction left unmatched. CDR3 in amino acids: CASSRNRGQGTEAFF. CDR3 nucleotides: TGTGCCAGCAGCAGAAACAGGGGGCAGGGGACTGAAGCTTTCTTT.

This chain uses TRBV9 with TRBJ2-4; tentative D call: TRBD2 (5 bases). Per germline, CDR1 SGDLS and CDR2 YYNGEE. The CDR3 contains 16 residues. The V and J ends lost 0 bases and 3 bases respectively, with 13 bases between them. DNA of the CDR3: TGTGCCAGCAGCGTAGACCCCGGGGTAGGCAAAAACATTCAGTACTTC. It encodes CASSVDPGVGKNIQYF.

V gene TRBV5-1 combines with J gene TRBJ1-2, with a possible D match to TRBD1 (6 bases). The ends were cut back, 3 bases at V and 4 bases at J, with 13 bases in the middle. This CDR3 is built from 14 residues. The germline CDR1 and CDR2 sequences are SGHRS and YFSETQ. The CDR3 spells CASSSSTGPYGYTF. DNA for the CDR3: TGCGCCAGCAGCTCCTCGACAGGACCCTATGGCTACACCTTC.

This chain links TRBV6-1 with TRBJ2-1; D may be TRBD1 (6 bases). V dropped 4 bases and J dropped 6 bases, with 10 bases sitting between them. This CDR3 has 13 amino acids. Germline V gene data show CDR1 as MNHNS and CDR2 as SASEGT. The CDR3 loop is CASSGNRVNEQFF. CDR3 coding DNA: TGTGCCAGCAGTGGTAACAGGGTCAATGAGCAGTTCTTC.

This clone has just a few counts. This rearrangement joins TRBV5-1 to TRBJ2-4; possible D gene TRBD1, 6 bases. Germline CDR1 SGHRS, CDR2 YFSETQ. The CDR3 runs 16 residues. V was shortened by 3 bases and J by 0 bases, with 13 bases between the two germline ends. The CDR3 spells CASSWTVSVAKNIQYF. CDR3 nucleotide sequence: TGCGCCAGCAGCTGGACAGTTTCAGTAGCCAAAAACATTCAGTACTTC. Drawing the rest from reference TRBV5-1 and TRBJ2-4, the complete variable domain is KAGVTQTPRYLIKTRGQQVTLSCSPISGHRSVSWYQQTPGQGLQFLFEYFSETQRNKGNFPGRFSGRQFSNSRSEMNVSTLELGDSALYLCASSWTVSVAKNIQYFGAGTRLSVL.

The V call is TRBV15, the J call TRBJ2-7; D gene ambiguous. Trimming pared 0 bases from V and 4 bases from J, leaving 7 bases between. From germline, CDR1 is LNHNV and CDR2 YYDKDF (reference sequence). This CDR3 is 13 amino acids long. CDR3 sequence: CATSRDLSYEQYF. The CDR3 DNA reads TGTGCCACCAGCAGAGATCTGAGTTACGAGCAGTACTTC.

The chain joins TRBV5-1 to TRBJ1-3; no clear D gene. This CDR3 is 15 amino acids long. Germline V gene sequence: CDR1 SGHRS, CDR2 YFSETQ. The ends were cut back, 0 bases at V and 4 bases at J, with 11 bases in the middle. The CDR3 DNA follows: TGCGCCAGCAGCTTGGAAGACACCGGAGGAAACACCATATATTTT. Translating it yields CASSLEDTGGNTIYF.

This clone was picked up a small number of times. The V gene is TRBV11-2, the J gene TRBJ2-1; 14 bases match TRBD2. CDR3 length: 16 residues. In germline, CDR1 is SGHAT, CDR2 FQNNGV. V lost 5 bases and J lost 5; bases outside the gene matches: 5. The CDR3 protein is CASSRRLAGGHNEQFF. CDR3 in DNA: TGTGCCAGCAGCCGTAGACTAGCGGGAGGGCACAATGAGCAGTTCTTC.

This rearrangement joins TRBV19 to TRBJ1-2; the match to TRBD1 covers 7 bases. Germline V gene data show CDR1 as LNHDA and CDR2 as SQIVND (reference sequence). The CDR3 consists of 14 residues. After removal of 5 bases from V and 5 bases from J, the junction contained 8 bases not matched to a gene. The CDR3 region is CASSAHTGDYGYTF. The CDR3 bases are TGTGCCAGTAGTGCCCATACAGGGGATTATGGCTACACCTTC. The whole variable domain, filled in from reference TRBV19 and TRBJ1-2, reads DGGITQSPKYLFRKEGQNVTLSCEQNLNHDAMYWYRQDPGQGLRLIYYSQIVNDFQKGDIAEGYSVSREKKESFPLTVTSAQKNPTAFYLCASSAHTGDYGYTFGSGTRLTVV.

This chain uses TRBV27 with TRBJ2-1, with D tentatively TRBD1 (5 bases). CDR3 length: 13 amino acids. V was trimmed by 6 bases and J by 9 bases, leaving 15 bases between them. Germline V CDR1 and CDR2: MNHEY, SMNVEV (reference sequence). In DNA, the CDR3 is TGTGCCAGCAGGGGCAGGGTGTTTGGTGAGCAGTTCTTC. It encodes CASRGRVFGEQFF.